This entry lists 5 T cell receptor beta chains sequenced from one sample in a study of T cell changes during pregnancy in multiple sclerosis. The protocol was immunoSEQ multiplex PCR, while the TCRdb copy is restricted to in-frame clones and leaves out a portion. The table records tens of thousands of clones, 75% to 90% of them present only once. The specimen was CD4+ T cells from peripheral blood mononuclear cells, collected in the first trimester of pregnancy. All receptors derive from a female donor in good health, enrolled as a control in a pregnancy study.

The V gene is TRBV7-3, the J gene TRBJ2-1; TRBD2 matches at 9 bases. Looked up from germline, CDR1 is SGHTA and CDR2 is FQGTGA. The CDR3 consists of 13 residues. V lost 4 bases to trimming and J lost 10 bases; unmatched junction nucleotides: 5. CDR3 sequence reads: CASSSGLAGEQFF. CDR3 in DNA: TGTGCCAGCAGCTCGGGACTAGCCGGGGAGCAGTTCTTC.

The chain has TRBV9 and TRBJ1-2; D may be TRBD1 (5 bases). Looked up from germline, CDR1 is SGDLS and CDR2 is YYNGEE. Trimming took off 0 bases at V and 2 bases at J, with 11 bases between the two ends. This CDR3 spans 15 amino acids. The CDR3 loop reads CASSVESGWNYGYTF. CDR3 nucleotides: TGTGCCAGCAGCGTAGAATCAGGGTGGAACTATGGCTACACCTTC.

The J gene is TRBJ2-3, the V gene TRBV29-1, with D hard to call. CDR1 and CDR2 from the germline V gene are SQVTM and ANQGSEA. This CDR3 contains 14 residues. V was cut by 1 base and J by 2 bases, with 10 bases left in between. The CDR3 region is CSVEGPGPTDTQYF. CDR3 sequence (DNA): TGCAGCGTTGAAGGGCCAGGCCCCACAGATACGCAGTATTTT.

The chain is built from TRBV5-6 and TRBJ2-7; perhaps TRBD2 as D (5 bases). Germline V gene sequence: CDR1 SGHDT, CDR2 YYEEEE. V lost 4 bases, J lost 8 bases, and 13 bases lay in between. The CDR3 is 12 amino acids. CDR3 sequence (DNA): TGTGCCAGCAGCCCGGGGAGTCGGCAGCAGTACTTC. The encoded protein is CASSPGSRQQYF.

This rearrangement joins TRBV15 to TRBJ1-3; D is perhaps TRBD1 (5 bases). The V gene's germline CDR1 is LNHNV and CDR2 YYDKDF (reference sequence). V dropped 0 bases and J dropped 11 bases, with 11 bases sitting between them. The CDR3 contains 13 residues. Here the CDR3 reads CATSRDRGGAIYF. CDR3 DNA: TGTGCCACCAGCAGAGATCGAGGAGGGGCCATATATTTT.